This TCR beta chain was recorded in a study of human T cells and chemical hapten exposure. Whole-study results and caveats: In comparison with controls, expanded TCRs gave rise to a significantly larger number of large CDR3 similarity clusters.

TCRdb called the RACE reads again in MiXCR, with one record for every CDR3 protein. Among 250,000 to 300,000 distinct CDR3 sequences listed, roughly 7.7% were seen once. CDR1 DFQATT and CDR2 SNEGSKA come from the germline V gene (reference sequence). This CDR3 is 11 amino acids long. The V end was cut by 0 bases, the J end by 4 bases, with 4 bases between. Regarding time point: pre-sensitization, week 0. Regarding treatment: therapeutic diphenylcyclopropenone sensitization with weekly scalp DPC. Blood, whole and unfractionated, served as the source for total RNA extraction. This clonotype was seen repeatedly, ten times or more. What it binds is unknown.

This chain links TRBV20-1 with TRBJ2-7; unclear D gene. This clonotype was obtained from a man aged 18-30 years with alopecia areata. Some clones in this sample may be carry-over from other donors' samples. The sample here was whole blood, taken in connection with sensitization to the hapten diphenylcyclopropenone (DPC). The chain's CDR3 is CSARDSYEQYF. The CDR3 DNA follows: TGCAGTGCTAGAGATTCGTACGAGCAGTACTTC.